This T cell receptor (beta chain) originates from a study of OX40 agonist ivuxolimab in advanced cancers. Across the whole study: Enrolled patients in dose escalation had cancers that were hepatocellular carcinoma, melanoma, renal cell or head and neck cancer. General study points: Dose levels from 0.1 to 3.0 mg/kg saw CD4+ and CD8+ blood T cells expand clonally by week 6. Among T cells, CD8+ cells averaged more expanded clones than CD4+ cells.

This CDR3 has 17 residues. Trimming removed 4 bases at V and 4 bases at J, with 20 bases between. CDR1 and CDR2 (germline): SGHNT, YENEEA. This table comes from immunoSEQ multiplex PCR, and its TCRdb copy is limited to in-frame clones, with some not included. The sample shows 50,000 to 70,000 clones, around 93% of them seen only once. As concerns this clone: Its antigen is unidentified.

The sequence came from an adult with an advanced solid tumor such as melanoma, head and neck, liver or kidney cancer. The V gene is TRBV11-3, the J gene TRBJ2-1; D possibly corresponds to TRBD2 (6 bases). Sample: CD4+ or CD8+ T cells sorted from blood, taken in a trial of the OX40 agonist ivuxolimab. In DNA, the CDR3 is TGTGCCAGCAGCTCCTCTTGGGGTAGCGGAAGATACAATGAGCAGTTCTTC. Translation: CASSSSWGSGRYNEQFF.